Below are 27 T cell receptor beta chains sequenced from a single sample in a study of blood T cell repertoires in COVID-19. Sequenced by immunoSEQ multiplex PCR; TCRdb stores in-frame clones only, minus some. The sample includes 350,000 to 550,000 clones, approximately 90% seen only once; the top ten take about 2.1%. Sequencing was performed on PBMCs or T cells enriched from blood (not recorded which). All receptors derive from a young woman with acute COVID-19.

This chain joins TRBV20-1 and TRBJ2-1; the D gene is possibly TRBD1 (5 bases). V was cut by 3 bases and J by 4 bases, with 13 bases left in between. The CDR3 contains 14 residues. Germline V gene data show CDR1 as DFQATT and CDR2 as SNEGSKA (reference sequence). The DNA for the CDR3 is TGCAGTGCTAGTAGGGGCCCCCAGTACAATGAGCAGTTCTTC. The encoded protein is CSASRGPQYNEQFF.

This chain connects TRBV21-1 to TRBJ1-4; the listed D gene, TRBD1, was not tested against the DNA. TRBV21-1 is a pseudogene locus. This CDR3 comprises 19 residues. This chain's CDR3 is CASSDNEGGGEFRVEKLFF. In nucleotides, the CDR3 is TGTGCCAGCAGCGACAACGAAGGAGGGGGCGAGTTTCGAGTTGAAAAACTGTTTTTT.

The rearrangement uses TRBV28 and TRBJ2-6, with TRBD2 matching 9 bases. CDR1 and CDR2 (germline): MDHEN, SYDVKM. This CDR3 region has 18 residues. V was clipped by 2 bases and J by 0 bases; unmatched bases: 5. In DNA form, the CDR3 reads TGTGCCAGCAGTTTAATGGCGGGAGGGGCCTCTGGGGCCAACGTCCTGACTTTC. This encodes CASSLMAGGASGANVLTF. Supplemented by reference TRBV28 and TRBJ2-6, the full variable domain reads DVKVTQSSRYLVKRTGEKVFLECVQDMDHENMFWYRQDPGLGLRLIYFSYDVKMKEKGDIPEGYSVSREKKERFSLILESASTNQTSMYLCASSLMAGGASGANVLTFGAGSRLTVL.

The V and J genes are TRBV4-2 and TRBJ1-3; D is unclear. Germline values: CDR1 LGHNA, CDR2 YNFKEQ. The CDR3 contains 18 residues. Trimming removed 0 bases from V and 3 bases from J, with 18 bases in between. CDR3 nucleotide sequence: TGTGCCAGCAGCCAAGATAACACGGGAGGGTCAGGTGGAAACACCATATATTTT. Translation: CASSQDNTGGSGGNTIYF.

The chain combines TRBV4-1 with TRBJ2-1; the match to TRBD2 covers 9 bases. V lost 1 base to trimming and J lost 8 bases; unmatched junction nucleotides: 12. From germline, CDR1 is MGHRA and CDR2 YSYEKL. The CDR3 consists of 17 residues. The CDR3 reads CASSQGSLAGSSHEQFF. The CDR3 nucleotides are TGCGCCAGCAGCCAAGGAAGCCTAGCGGGGAGTTCGCATGAGCAGTTCTTC.

This clone was found once. The chain employs TRBV6-4 and TRBJ2-3; perhaps TRBD2 as D (5 bases). The CDR3 contains 14 residues. Germline V gene data show CDR1 as MRHNA and CDR2 as SNTAGT. Trimming took 4 bases from V and 6 from J, leaving 14 bases between them. DNA for the CDR3: TGTGCCAGCAGTGTCCGCTCGGGAATGGATACGCAGTATTTT. Translated: CASSVRSGMDTQYF.

This chain joins TRBV5-1 and TRBJ1-5; 8 bases match TRBD1. CDR3 length equals 17 residues. From germline, CDR1 is SGHRS and CDR2 YFSETQ. Trimming cost V 2 bases and J 4 bases; bases outside gene matches: 11. The CDR3 DNA sequence: TGCGCCAGCAGCTTCGGGACAGGACGGATGTGGAATCAGCCCCAGCATTTT. Encoded protein: CASSFGTGRMWNQPQHF.

The chain employs TRBV12-3 or TRBV12-4 and TRBJ1-5; D ambiguous. The CDR3 covers 12 residues. Trimming shortened V by 0 bases and J by 7 bases, and 4 bases separated the two germline ends. For the CDR3, the DNA is TGTGCCAGCAGTTTAGCGCGCCAGCCCCAGCATTTT. Encoded protein: CASSLARQPQHF.

The V and J genes are TRBV13 and TRBJ2-2, with a possible D match to TRBD2 (6 bases). The CDR3 covers 13 residues. Trimming cost V 0 bases and J 7 bases, with 6 bases left between them. The V gene's germline CDR1 is PRHDT and CDR2 FYEKMQ (reference sequence). CDR3 sequence (DNA): TGTGCCAGCAGCTTAGGGGGGGGCGGGGAGCTGTTTTTT. Translated, it gives CASSLGGGGELFF.

The chain carries TRBV7-2 and TRBJ2-7, with D maybe TRBD1 (5 bases). Germline CDR1 reads SGHTA; CDR2 reads FQGNSA. V was cut by 1 base and J by 2 bases, with 18 bases left in between. The CDR3 contains 17 residues. The chain's CDR3 is CASSLVLGLPSAYEQYF. DNA for the CDR3: TGTGCCAGCAGCTTAGTATTGGGGCTTCCTTCAGCCTACGAGCAGTACTTC.

This clone was detected only a few times. One end of the junction does not line up with germline, which may come from a read error. This chain uses TRBV2 with TRBJ2-7; 8 nucleotides align to TRBD1. CDR1 is SNHLY, CDR2 FYNNEI, per germline. CDR3 size: 12 residues. The CDR3 is CASSGQGTILDF. The CDR3 DNA is TGTGCCAGCAGCGGACAGGGTACGATCTTGGACTTC.

The V and J genes are TRBV30 and TRBJ1-3; TRBD1 is a possible D gene (6 bases). The CDR3 is 14 residues long. V gave up 2 bases and J gave up 1 base, with 9 bases separating them. Looked up from germline, CDR1 is GTSNPN and CDR2 is SVGIG (reference sequence). The CDR3 nucleotides read TGTGCCTGGAGTAAACAGGGATCTGGAAACACCATATATTTT. Protein product: CAWSKQGSGNTIYF.

This clone was seen more than once but under ten times. The genes are TRBV24-1 and TRBJ2-3, with D perhaps TRBD2 (7 bases). Germline CDR1 is KGHDR and CDR2 is SFDVKD. Trimming took off 7 bases at V and 6 bases at J, with 19 bases between the two ends. This CDR3 contains 15 residues. CDR3 protein: CATSRGRGGEDTQYF. The CDR3 nucleotides are TGTGCCACCAGCAGAGGTAGGGGGGGCGAGGATACGCAGTATTTT.

The chain is built from TRBV28 and TRBJ2-5; a weak D match, TRBD2 (5 bases). The CDR3 loop spans 14 amino acids. Germline lookup yields CDR1 MDHEN and CDR2 SYDVKM. The CDR3 loop reads CATRPAGRKETQYF. The CDR3 bases are TGTGCGACCAGACCGGCGGGCAGAAAAGAGACCCAGTACTTC.

For the CDR3, the DNA is TGCGCCAGCAGCCAAGTGGCTAGCGGGGGGTCCTACGAGCAGTACTTC. It codes for CASSQVASGGSYEQYF. The rearrangement joins TRBV4-1 to TRBJ2-7; 11 positions agree with TRBD2. V gave up 1 base and J gave up 1 base; unmatched junction bases: 3. The CDR3 covers 16 residues. Germline lookup yields CDR1 MGHRA and CDR2 YSYEKL.

The chain links TRBV5-5 to TRBJ1-1; the match to TRBD1 covers 7 bases. Germline CDR1 SGHKS, CDR2 YYEKEE (reference sequence). The CDR3 sequence is 14 residues long. The V and J ends lost 4 bases and 0 bases, in that order; junction bases with no gene match: 3. This chain's CDR3 is CASSLDRLNTEAFF. The CDR3 nucleotides are TGTGCCAGCAGCCTGGACAGGTTGAACACTGAAGCTTTCTTT.

This chain links TRBV11-2 with TRBJ1-2; D is unresolved. Trimming stripped 5 bases from V and 0 bases from J, with 22 bases between. CDR3 length: 18 residues. Germline values: CDR1 SGHAT, CDR2 FQNNGV. CDR3 in amino acids: CASSRSGSLQRANYGYTF. CDR3 in DNA: TGTGCCAGCAGCCGTTCGGGTAGCCTTCAACGAGCTAACTATGGCTACACCTTC.

This clone was detected only once. This chain joins TRBV5-6 and TRBJ1-1, with 7 bases matching TRBD1. The germline V gene has CDR1 SGHDT and CDR2 YYEEEE. The CDR3 sequence is 15 residues long. The trim removed 3 bases at V and 2 bases at J, leaving 7 bases unmatched. The CDR3 bases are TGTGCCAGCAGCTACTACGACAGGGAAAACACTGAAGCTTTCTTT. It translates to CASSYYDRENTEAFF. Looking up the rest from reference TRBV5-6 and TRBJ1-1 gives the full variable domain: DAGVTQSPTHLIKTRGQQVTLRCSPKSGHDTVSWYQQALGQGPQFIFQYYEEEERQRGNFPDRFSGHQFPNYSSELNVNALLLGDSALYLCASSYYDRENTEAFFGQGTRLTVV.

The chain recombines TRBV3-1 (or the pseudogene TRBV3-2) with TRBJ2-3, with D hard to call. The germline V gene encodes CDR1 LGHDT and CDR2 YNNKEL (reference sequence). The CDR3 is 15 amino acids. The V and J ends lost 2 bases and 2 bases respectively, with 11 bases between them. DNA of the CDR3: TGTGCCAGCAGCCAACAGTCAGTGCCCACAGATACGCAGTATTTT. Its translation is CASSQQSVPTDTQYF.

This chain links TRBV11-2 with TRBJ1-1; D gene ambiguous. Germline CDR1 reads SGHAT; CDR2 reads FQNNGV. Trimming pared 1 base from V and 6 bases from J, leaving 9 bases between. This CDR3 contains 13 residues. This CDR3 reads CASSLGAEAEAFF. Written as DNA, the CDR3 is TGTGCCAGCAGCTTAGGAGCGGAGGCTGAAGCTTTCTTT.

The chain is built from TRBV21-1 and TRBJ1-5; the table's D call, TRBD1, was not checked against the DNA. TRBV21-1 is given as a pseudogene. The CDR3 contains 15 residues. The CDR3 sequence: CASSPGQETNQPQHF. As DNA, the CDR3 is TGTGCCAGCAGCCCGGGACAGGAGACCAATCAGCCCCAGCATTTT.

The V gene is TRBV9, the J gene TRBJ2-7; D perhaps matches TRBD1 (5 bases). Germline CDR1 and CDR2: SGDLS and YYNGEE. This CDR3 is built from 15 residues. Trimming took off 0 bases at V and 2 bases at J, with 12 bases between the two ends. CDR3 bases: TGTGCCAGCAGCGTAGCGCCAGGGTCAGCCTACGAGCAGTACTTC. It codes for CASSVAPGSAYEQYF.

The chain couples TRBV28 to TRBJ1-5; the match to TRBD1 covers 9 bases. The V segment lost 8 bases and the J segment 4 bases; nucleotides outside the gene matches: 6. CDR1 MDHEN and CDR2 SYDVKM come from the germline V gene. The CDR3 consists of 14 residues. CDR3 in amino acids: CASGTQGANQPQHF. The CDR3 DNA reads as TGTGCCAGCGGCACACAGGGGGCTAATCAGCCCCAGCATTTT.

J is TRBJ2-7 and V is TRBV12-5; D might be TRBD1 (6 bases). Trimming shortened V by 7 bases and J by 3 bases, and 16 bases separated the two germline ends. Germline V gene data show CDR1 as LGHNT and CDR2 as FRNRAP. The CDR3 totals 14 residues. The CDR3 bases are TGTGCTAGTGCCACCATCGGACAGAGCTACGAGCAGTACTTC. It is translated as CASATIGQSYEQYF.

CDR3 sequence (DNA): TGTGCCAGCAGCGTAGGGAACCTCGGGGAAAAACTGTTTTTT. Translated: CASSVGNLGEKLFF. The chain carries TRBV9 and TRBJ1-4; D uncertain. The CDR3 runs 14 residues. Per the germline V gene, CDR1 is SGDLS and CDR2 is YYNGEE. V was shortened by 0 bases and J by 8 bases, with 11 bases between the two germline ends. Drawing the rest from reference TRBV9 and TRBJ1-4, the complete variable domain is DSGVTQTPKHLITATGQRVTLRCSPRSGDLSVYWYQQSLDQGLQFLIQYYNGEERAKGNILERFSAQQFPDLHSELNLSSLELGDSALYFCASSVGNLGEKLFFGSGTQLSVL.

The chain is built from TRBV5-5 and TRBJ1-4, with 11 bases matching TRBD1. Trimming cost V 0 bases and J 6 bases; bases outside gene matches: 4. There are 16 residues in the CDR3. CDR1 and CDR2 (germline): SGHKS, YYEKEE (reference sequence). The CDR3 region is CASSLGRTGGYEKLFF. The DNA for the CDR3 is TGTGCCAGCAGCTTGGGTCGGACAGGGGGCTATGAAAAACTGTTTTTT.

This CDR3 is CASSLDDRNTGELFF. Written as DNA, the CDR3 is TGTGCCAGCAGCTTAGATGACAGGAACACCGGGGAGCTGTTTTTT. The chain carries TRBV7-9 and TRBJ2-2, with TRBD1 as a possible D gene (5 bases). V lost 1 base and J 1 base, leaving 7 bases between the germline ends. The germline V gene encodes CDR1 SEHNR and CDR2 FQNEAQ (reference sequence). The CDR3 totals 15 residues.